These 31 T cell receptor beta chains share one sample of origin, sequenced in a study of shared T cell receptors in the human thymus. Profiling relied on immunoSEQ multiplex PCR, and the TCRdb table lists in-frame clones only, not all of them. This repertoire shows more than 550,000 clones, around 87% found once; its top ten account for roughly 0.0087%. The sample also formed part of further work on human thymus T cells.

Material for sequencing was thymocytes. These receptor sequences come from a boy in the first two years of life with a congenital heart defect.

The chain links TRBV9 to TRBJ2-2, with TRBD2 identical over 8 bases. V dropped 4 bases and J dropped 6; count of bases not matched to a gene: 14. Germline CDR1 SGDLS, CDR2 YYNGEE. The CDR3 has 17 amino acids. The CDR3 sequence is CASSPTGGPGRAGELFF. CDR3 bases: TGTGCCAGCAGCCCCACGGGGGGGCCAGGGAGGGCCGGGGAGCTGTTTTTT.

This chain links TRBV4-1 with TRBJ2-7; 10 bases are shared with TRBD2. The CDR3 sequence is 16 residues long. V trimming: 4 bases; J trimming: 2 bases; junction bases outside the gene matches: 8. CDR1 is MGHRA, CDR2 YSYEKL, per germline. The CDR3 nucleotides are TGCGCCAGCAGCCTTCAGACTAGCGGGTCCCCCTACGAGCAGTACTTC. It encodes CASSLQTSGSPYEQYF.

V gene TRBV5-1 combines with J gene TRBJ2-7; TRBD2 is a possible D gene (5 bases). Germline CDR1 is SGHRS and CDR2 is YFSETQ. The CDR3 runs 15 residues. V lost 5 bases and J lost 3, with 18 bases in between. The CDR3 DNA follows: TGCGCCAGCAGACCGCTACTAGACAACCACTACGAGCAGTACTTC. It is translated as CASRPLLDNHYEQYF. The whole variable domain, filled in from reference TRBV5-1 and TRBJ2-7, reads KAGVTQTPRYLIKTRGQQVTLSCSPISGHRSVSWYQQTPGQGLQFLFEYFSETQRNKGNFPGRFSGRQFSNSRSEMNVSTLELGDSALYLCASRPLLDNHYEQYFGPGTRLTVT.

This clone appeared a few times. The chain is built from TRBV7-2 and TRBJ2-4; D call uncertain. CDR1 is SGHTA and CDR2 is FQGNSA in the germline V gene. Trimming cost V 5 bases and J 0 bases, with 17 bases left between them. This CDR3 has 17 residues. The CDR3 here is CASSNTMVLVAKNIQYF. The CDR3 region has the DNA TGTGCCAGCAGCAACACTATGGTGTTGGTAGCCAAAAACATTCAGTACTTC.

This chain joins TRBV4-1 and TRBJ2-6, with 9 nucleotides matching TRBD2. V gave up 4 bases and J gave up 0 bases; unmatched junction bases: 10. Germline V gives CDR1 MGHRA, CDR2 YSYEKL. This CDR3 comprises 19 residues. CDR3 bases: TGCGCCAGCAGCCGGTTACTAGCGGGCCCACACTCTGGGGCCAACGTCCTGACTTTC. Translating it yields CASSRLLAGPHSGANVLTF.

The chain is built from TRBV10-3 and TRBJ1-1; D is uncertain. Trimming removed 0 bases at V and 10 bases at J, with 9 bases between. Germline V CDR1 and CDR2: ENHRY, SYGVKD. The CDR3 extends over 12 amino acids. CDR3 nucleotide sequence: TGTGCCATCAGTGAGTCTTTGAGTATAGCTTTCTTT. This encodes CAISESLSIAFF.

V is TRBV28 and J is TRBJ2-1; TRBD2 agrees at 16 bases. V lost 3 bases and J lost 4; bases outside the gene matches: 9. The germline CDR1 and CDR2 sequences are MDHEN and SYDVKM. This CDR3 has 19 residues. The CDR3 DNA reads TGTGCCAGCAGTTTTAGGGGACTAGCGGGAGGGGGGGCGTACAATGAGCAGTTCTTC. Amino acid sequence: CASSFRGLAGGGAYNEQFF.

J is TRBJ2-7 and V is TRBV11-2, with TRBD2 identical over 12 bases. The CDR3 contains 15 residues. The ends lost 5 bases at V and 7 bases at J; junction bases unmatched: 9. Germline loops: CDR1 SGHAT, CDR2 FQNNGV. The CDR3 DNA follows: TGTGCCAGCAGCGTCCGACTAGCGGGAGTAGAAGAGCAGTACTTC. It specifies CASSVRLAGVEEQYF.

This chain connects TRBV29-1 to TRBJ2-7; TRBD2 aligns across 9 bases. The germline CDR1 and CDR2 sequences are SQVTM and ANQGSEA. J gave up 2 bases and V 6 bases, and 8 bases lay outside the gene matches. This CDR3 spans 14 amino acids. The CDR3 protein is CSVTLVAGAYEQYF. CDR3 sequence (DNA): TGCAGCGTCACTCTTGTAGCGGGGGCCTACGAGCAGTACTTC.

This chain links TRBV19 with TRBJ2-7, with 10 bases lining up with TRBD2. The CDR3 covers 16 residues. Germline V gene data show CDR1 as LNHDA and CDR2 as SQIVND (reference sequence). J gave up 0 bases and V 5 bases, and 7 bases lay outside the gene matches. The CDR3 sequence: CASSAGTSEFSYEQYF. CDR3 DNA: TGTGCCAGTAGTGCCGGGACTAGCGAATTCTCCTACGAGCAGTACTTC.

In nucleotides, the CDR3 is TGTGCCAGCAGTTACTCTGTAGAGGTTAACTATGGCTACACCTTC. Translated, it gives CASSYSVEVNYGYTF. The chain links TRBV6-6 to TRBJ1-2; D is unclear. CDR3 length: 15 amino acids. Per germline, CDR1 MNHNY and CDR2 SVGAGI (reference sequence). Trimming took 0 bases from V and 1 from J, leaving 9 bases between them.

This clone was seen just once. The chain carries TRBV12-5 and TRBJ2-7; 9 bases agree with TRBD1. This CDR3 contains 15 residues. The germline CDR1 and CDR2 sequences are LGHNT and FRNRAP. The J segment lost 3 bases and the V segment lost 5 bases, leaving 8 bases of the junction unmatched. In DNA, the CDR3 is TGTGCTAGTGGTCCCGGGACAGGGAGAAACTACGAGCAGTACTTC. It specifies CASGPGTGRNYEQYF.

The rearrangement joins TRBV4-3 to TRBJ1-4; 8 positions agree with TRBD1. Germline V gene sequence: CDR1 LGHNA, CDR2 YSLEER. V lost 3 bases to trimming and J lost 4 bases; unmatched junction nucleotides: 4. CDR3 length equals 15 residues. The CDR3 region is CASSHSQGVNEKLFF. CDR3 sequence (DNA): TGCGCCAGCAGCCATTCACAGGGGGTTAATGAAAAACTGTTTTTT.

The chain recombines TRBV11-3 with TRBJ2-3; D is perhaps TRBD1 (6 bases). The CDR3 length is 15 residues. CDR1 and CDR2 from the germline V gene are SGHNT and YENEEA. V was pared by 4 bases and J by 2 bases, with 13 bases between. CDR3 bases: TGTGCCAGCAGCTCAGGACAGTCACTCACAGATACGCAGTATTTT. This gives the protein CASSSGQSLTDTQYF.

This CDR3 reads CASSQPGGKMNTEAFF. The CDR3 DNA sequence: TGTGCCAGCAGTCAACCCGGGGGGAAAATGAACACTGAAGCTTTCTTT. The chain employs TRBV5-6 and TRBJ1-1; possibly TRBD1 for D (5 bases). Germline V gene sequence: CDR1 SGHDT, CDR2 YYEEEE. Trimming took off 5 bases at V and 0 bases at J, with 17 bases between the two ends. CDR3 size: 16 residues.

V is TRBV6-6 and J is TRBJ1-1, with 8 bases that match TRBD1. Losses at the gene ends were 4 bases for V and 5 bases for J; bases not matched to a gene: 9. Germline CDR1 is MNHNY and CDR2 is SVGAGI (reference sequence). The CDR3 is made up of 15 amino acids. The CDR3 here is CASSSSQGAHTEAFF. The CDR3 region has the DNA TGTGCCAGCAGTTCTTCCCAGGGGGCCCATACTGAAGCTTTCTTT.

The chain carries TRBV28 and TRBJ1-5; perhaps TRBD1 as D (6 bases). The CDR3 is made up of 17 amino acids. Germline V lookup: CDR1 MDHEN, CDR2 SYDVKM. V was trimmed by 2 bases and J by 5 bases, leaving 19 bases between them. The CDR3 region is CASSLGGPGGGDQPQHF. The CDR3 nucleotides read TGTGCCAGCAGTTTAGGGGGCCCGGGGGGTGGCGATCAGCCCCAGCATTTT.

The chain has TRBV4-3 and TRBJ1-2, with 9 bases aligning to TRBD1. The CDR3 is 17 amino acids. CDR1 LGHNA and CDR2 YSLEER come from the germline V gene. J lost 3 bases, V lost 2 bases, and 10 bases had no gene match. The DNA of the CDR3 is TGCGCCAGCAGCCAAAACGACAGGGGGTGGTCGGACTATGGCTACACCTTC. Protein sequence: CASSQNDRGWSDYGYTF.

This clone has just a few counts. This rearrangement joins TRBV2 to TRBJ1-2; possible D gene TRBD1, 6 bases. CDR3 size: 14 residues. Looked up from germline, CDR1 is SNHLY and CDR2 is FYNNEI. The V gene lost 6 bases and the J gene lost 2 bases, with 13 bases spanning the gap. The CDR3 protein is CASRDSQGNYGYTF. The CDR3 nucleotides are TGTGCCAGCAGGGACTCACAGGGAAACTATGGCTACACCTTC.

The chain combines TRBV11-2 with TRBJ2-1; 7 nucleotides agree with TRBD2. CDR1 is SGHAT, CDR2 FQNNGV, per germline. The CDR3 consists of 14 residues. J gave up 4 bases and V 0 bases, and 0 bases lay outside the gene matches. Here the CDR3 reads CASSLEGGYNEQFF. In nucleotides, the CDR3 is TGTGCCAGCAGCTTAGAGGGGGGGTACAATGAGCAGTTCTTC. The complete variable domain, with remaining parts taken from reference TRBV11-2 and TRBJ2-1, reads EAGVAQSPRYKIIEKRQSVAFWCNPISGHATLYWYQQILGQGPKLLIQFQNNGVVDDSQLPKDRFSAERLKGVDSTLKIQPAKLEDSAVYLCASSLEGGYNEQFFGPGTRLTVL.

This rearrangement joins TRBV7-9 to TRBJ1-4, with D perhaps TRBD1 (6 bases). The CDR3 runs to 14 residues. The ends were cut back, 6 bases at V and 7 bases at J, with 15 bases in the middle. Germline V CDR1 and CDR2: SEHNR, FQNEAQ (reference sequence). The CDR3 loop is CASRRTGGGEKLFF. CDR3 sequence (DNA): TGTGCCAGCAGACGTACGGGGGGCGGTGAAAAACTGTTTTTT.

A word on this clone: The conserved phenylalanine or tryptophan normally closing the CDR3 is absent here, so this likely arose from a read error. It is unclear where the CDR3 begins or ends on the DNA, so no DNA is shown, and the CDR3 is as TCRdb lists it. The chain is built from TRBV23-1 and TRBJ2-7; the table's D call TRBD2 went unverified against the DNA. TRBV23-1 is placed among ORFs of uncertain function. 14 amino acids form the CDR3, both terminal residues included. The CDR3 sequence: CASTTFPAEGFVNI.

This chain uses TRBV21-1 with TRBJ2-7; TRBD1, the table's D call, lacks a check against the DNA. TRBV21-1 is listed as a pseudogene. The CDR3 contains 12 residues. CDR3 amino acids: CASSRQGCEQYF. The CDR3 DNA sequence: TGTGCCAGCAGTCGACAGGGTTGCGAGCAGTACTTC.

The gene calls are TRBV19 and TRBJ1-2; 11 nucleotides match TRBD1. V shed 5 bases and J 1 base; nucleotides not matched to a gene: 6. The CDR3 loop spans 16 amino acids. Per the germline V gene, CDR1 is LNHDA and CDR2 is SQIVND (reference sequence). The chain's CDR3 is CASSRTGGAHNYGYTF. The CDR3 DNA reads TGTGCCAGTAGTCGGACAGGGGGCGCCCATAACTATGGCTACACCTTC.

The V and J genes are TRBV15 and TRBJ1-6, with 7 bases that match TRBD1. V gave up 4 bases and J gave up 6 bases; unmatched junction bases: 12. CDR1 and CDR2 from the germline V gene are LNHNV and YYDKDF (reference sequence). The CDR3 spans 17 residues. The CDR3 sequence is CATSIQDRTERNSPLHF. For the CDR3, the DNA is TGTGCCACCAGCATCCAGGACAGGACCGAGCGTAATTCACCCCTCCACTTT.

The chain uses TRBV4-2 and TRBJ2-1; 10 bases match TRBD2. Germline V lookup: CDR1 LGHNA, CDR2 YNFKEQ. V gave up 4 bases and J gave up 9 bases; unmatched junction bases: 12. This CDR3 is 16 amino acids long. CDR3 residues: CASSPPGLAEGPEQFF. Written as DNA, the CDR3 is TGTGCCAGCAGCCCCCCCGGACTAGCGGAGGGTCCTGAGCAGTTCTTC.

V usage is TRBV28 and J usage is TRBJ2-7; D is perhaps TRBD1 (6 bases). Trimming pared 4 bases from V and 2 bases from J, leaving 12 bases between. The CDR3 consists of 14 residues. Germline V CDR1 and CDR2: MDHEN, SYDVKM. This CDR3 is CASSSPGVPYEQYF. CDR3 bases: TGTGCCAGCAGTTCCCCAGGGGTCCCCTACGAGCAGTACTTC.

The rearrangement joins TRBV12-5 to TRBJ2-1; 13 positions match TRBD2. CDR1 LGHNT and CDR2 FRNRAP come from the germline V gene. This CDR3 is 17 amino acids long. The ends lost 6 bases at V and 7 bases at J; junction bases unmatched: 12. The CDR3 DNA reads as TGTGCTAGTGGCCAAAAAACTAGCGGGAGGGCCTCGAATGAGCAGTTCTTC. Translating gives CASGQKTSGRASNEQFF.

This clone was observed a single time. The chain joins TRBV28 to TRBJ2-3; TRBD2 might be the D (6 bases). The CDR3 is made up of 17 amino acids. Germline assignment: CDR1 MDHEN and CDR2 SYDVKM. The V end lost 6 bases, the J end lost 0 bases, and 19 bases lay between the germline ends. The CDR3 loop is CASRPRRGTGSTDTQYF. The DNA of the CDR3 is TGTGCCAGCAGACCGCGACGCGGGACGGGTAGCACAGATACGCAGTATTTT. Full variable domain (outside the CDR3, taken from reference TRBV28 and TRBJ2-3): DVKVTQSSRYLVKRTGEKVFLECVQDMDHENMFWYRQDPGLGLRLIYFSYDVKMKEKGDIPEGYSVSREKKERFSLILESASTNQTSMYLCASRPRRGTGSTDTQYFGPGTRLTVL.

As DNA, the CDR3 is TGTGCCAGCAGTCCTACAGGGGGCGAATACGAGCAGTACTTC. It translates to CASSPTGGEYEQYF. The chain combines TRBV27 with TRBJ2-7; 9 positions agree with TRBD1. The CDR3 runs to 14 residues. Germline V gene data show CDR1 as MNHEY and CDR2 as SMNVEV (reference sequence). V lost 5 bases and J lost 4; bases outside the gene matches: 6.

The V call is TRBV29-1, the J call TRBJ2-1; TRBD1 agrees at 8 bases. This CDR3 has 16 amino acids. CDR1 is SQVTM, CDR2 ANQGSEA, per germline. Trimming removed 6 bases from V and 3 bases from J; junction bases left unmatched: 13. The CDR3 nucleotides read TGCAGCGTCTCCTGGAGGCAGGGGGCCAACTACAATGAGCAGTTCTTC. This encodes CSVSWRQGANYNEQFF.